This T cell receptor (beta chain) comes out of a study of blood T cell repertoires in COVID-19. Whole-study context: Material from acute and convalescent COVID-19 was sourced from the United States, Italy and Spain. PBMCs, B-cell-depleted T cells, or T cells were the source of the cDNA or gDNA that made up the material.

The V end was cut by 5 bases, the J end by 4 bases, with 8 bases between. The CDR3 spans 13 residues. In germline, CDR1 is LNHDA, CDR2 SQIVND (reference sequence). Original processing notes: Reference gene primer amplification in the assay estimated nucleated cell counts. Clones were sequenced by immunoSEQ multiplex PCR, and TCRdb holds only the in-frame ones, with some missing. V, J and clone size are those of that table, while D and trimming were read from the DNA. The sample consists of some 150,000 clones, about 87% of them appearing once. The receptor was isolated from a man aged 50-60 years who had recovered from COVID-19. Sample: peripheral blood. V is TRBV19 and J is TRBJ2-2, with D unresolved. The CDR3 sequence: CASSLTATGELFF. The CDR3 coding sequence is TGTGCCAGTAGTCTCACAGCCACCGGGGAGCTGTTTTTT. Supplemented by reference TRBV19 and TRBJ2-2, the full variable domain reads DGGITQSPKYLFRKEGQNVTLSCEQNLNHDAMYWYRQDPGQGLRLIYYSQIVNDFQKGDIAEGYSVSREKKESFPLTVTSAQKNPTAFYLCASSLTATGELFFGEGSRLTVL.